This entry lists 6 T cell receptor beta chains sequenced from one sample in a study of cytomegalovirus exposure and HLA in healthy donors. The PCR employed 60 Vbeta primers together with 13 Jbeta primers. TCRdb's copy holds only in-frame clones and misses some; the assay was immunoSEQ multiplex PCR. Of over 200,000 clones in the sample, 70% were seen once. Sequencing was performed on PBMCs. The receptors originated from a man in his forties in good health and CMV-seropositive.

Worth noting for this clone: This sample also contains other DNA sequences that code for the same CDR3. This chain links TRBV6-1 with TRBJ2-7, with D possibly matching TRBD2 (6 bases). V lost 1 base to trimming and J lost 6 bases, with 7 bases between them. This CDR3 spans 12 amino acids. The V gene's germline CDR1 is MNHNS and CDR2 SASEGT. In DNA form, the CDR3 reads TGTGCCAGCAGTGAAGGGAGGGGCGAGCAGTACTTC. This translates into CASSEGRGEQYF.

The chain combines TRBV5-4 with TRBJ1-3; the D is unclear. The CDR3 has 13 residues. V dropped 4 bases and J dropped 8 bases, with 13 bases sitting between them. Germline V gene data show CDR1 as SGHNT and CDR2 as YYREEE (reference sequence). CDR3 sequence: CASSTIMQDTIYF. In DNA form, the CDR3 reads TGTGCCAGCAGCACGATCATGCAGGACACCATATATTTT.

The V call is TRBV15, the J call TRBJ2-3, with D unclear. V was pared by 0 bases and J by 3 bases, with 13 bases between. The length of the CDR3 is 16 residues. Germline loops: CDR1 LNHNV, CDR2 YYDKDF (reference sequence). In nucleotides, the CDR3 is TGTGCCACCAGCAGAGACGTAGAGGTTCCAACAGATACGCAGTATTTT. Protein sequence: CATSRDVEVPTDTQYF.

The J gene is TRBJ1-5, the V gene TRBV19; 7 bases agree with TRBD1. Germline CDR1 reads LNHDA; CDR2 reads SQIVND (reference sequence). The CDR3 runs 14 residues. The junction had 8 bases not matched to a gene; V was cut back by 5 bases and J by 7 bases. CDR3 residues: CASSPPQGRQPQHF. The DNA of the CDR3 is TGTGCCAGTAGTCCTCCACAGGGGCGGCAGCCCCAGCATTTT.

The chain recombines TRBV18 with TRBJ2-2; TRBD1 matches 10 bases. J gave up 2 bases and V 0 bases, and 3 bases lay outside the gene matches. The CDR3 sequence is 17 residues long. CDR1 is KGHSH and CDR2 is LQKENI in the germline V gene. CDR3 sequence (DNA): TGTGCCAGCTCACCACCGGGACAGGGGACTAACACCGGGGAGCTGTTTTTT. This gives the protein CASSPPGQGTNTGELFF.

This clone was observed a handful of times. CDR3 sequence: CASTPDRHQPQHF. As DNA, the CDR3 is TGTGCCAGCACCCCAGACAGACATCAGCCCCAGCATTTT. The chain has TRBV6-5 and TRBJ1-5, with D perhaps TRBD1 (5 bases). Trimming stripped 7 bases from V and 5 bases from J, with 12 bases between. Germline loops: CDR1 MNHEY, CDR2 SVGAGI. This CDR3 region has 13 residues.